The count of the clone carrying this T cell receptor beta chain is one. The same CDR3 arises from other DNA sequences in this sample as well. Each and every patient relapsed after autologous stem cell transplantation, and patients got differing brentuximab vedotin exposure. Germline V gives CDR1 KGHSH, CDR2 LQKENI. Trimming left V 3 bases short and J 1 base short, with 7 bases between. The CDR3 is 14 amino acids. This sample was included in a study of PD-1 blockade in classical Hodgkin lymphoma. Profiling relied on immunoSEQ multiplex PCR, and the TCRdb table lists in-frame clones only, not all of them. Of over 50,000 clones listed, 73% were seen once; the top ten hold less than 15%.

The source material was peripheral blood mononuclear cells (PBMCs), sampled before the second cycle of nivolumab. The V and J genes are TRBV18 and TRBJ1-3, with D possibly TRBD1 on 5 matching bases. This sequence originates from a human donor with classical Hodgkin lymphoma. CDR3 DNA sequence: TGTGCCAGCTCACCCCAGGGTTCTGGAAACACCATATATTTT. This translates into CASSPQGSGNTIYF.